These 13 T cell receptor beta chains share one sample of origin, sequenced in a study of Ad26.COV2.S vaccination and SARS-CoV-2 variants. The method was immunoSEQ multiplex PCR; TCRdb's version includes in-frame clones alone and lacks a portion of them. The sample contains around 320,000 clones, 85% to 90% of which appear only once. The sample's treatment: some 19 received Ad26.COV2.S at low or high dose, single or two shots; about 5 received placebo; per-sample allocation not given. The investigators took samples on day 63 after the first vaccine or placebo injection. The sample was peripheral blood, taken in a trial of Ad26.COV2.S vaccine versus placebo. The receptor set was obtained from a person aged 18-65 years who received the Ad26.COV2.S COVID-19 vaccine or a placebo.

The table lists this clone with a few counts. In DNA, the CDR3 is TGTGCCAGCAGCCCAAGCGGGGGGGCCCTACGGGGCTCCTACAATGAGCAGTTCTTC. This gives the protein CASSPSGGALRGSYNEQFF. This chain uses TRBV7-9 with TRBJ2-1; 10 bases match TRBD2. Germline CDR1 reads SEHNR; CDR2 reads FQNEAQ (reference sequence). The CDR3 runs to 19 residues. V trimming: 5 bases; J trimming: 0 bases; junction bases outside the gene matches: 13.

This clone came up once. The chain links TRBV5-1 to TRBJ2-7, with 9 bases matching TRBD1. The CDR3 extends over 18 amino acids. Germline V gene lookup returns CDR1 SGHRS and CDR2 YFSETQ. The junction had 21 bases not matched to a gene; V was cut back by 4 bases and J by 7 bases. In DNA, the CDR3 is TGCGCCAGCAGCCCTTGGGTCCTCCGGGACAGGGTAAAGGGAGAGCAGTACTTC. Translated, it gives CASSPWVLRDRVKGEQYF.

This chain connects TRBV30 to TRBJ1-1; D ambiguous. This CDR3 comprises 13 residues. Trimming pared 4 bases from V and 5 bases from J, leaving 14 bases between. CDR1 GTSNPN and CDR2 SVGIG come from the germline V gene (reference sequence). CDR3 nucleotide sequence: TGTGCCTGGACCTACGGAAGGAGGACTGAAGCTTTCTTT. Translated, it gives CAWTYGRRTEAFF.

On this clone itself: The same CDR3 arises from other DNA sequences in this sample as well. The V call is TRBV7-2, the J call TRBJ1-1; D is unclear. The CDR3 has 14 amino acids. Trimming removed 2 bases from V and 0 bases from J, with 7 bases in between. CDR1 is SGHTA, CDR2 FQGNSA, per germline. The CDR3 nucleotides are TGTGCCAGCAGCTTACGCGGCCTGAACACTGAAGCTTTCTTT. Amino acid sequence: CASSLRGLNTEAFF.

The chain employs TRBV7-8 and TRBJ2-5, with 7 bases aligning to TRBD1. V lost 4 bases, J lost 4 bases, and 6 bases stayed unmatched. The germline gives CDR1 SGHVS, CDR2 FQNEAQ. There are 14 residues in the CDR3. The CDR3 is CASSSRTGGETQYF. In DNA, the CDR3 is TGTGCCAGCAGCTCGCGGACAGGCGGAGAGACCCAGTACTTC. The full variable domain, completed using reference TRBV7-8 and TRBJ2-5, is GAGVSQSPRYKVAKRGQDVALRCDPISGHVSLFWYQQALGQGPEFLTYFQNEAQLDKSGLPSDRFFAERPEGSVSTLKIQRTQQEDSAVYLCASSSRTGGETQYFGPGTRLLVL.

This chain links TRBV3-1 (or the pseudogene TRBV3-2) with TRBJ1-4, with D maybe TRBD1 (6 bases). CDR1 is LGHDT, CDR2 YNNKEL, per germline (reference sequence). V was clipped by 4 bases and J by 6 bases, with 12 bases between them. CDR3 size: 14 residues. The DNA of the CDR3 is TGTGCCAGCAGCCTCCGGGGGGGCGATGAAAAACTGTTTTTT. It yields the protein CASSLRGGDEKLFF.

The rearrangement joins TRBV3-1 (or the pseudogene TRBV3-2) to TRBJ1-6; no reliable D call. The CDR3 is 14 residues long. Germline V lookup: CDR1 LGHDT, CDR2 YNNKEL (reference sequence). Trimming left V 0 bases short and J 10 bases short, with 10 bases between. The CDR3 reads CASSQDPHPSPLHF. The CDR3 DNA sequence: TGTGCCAGCAGCCAAGATCCCCATCCATCACCCCTCCACTTT.

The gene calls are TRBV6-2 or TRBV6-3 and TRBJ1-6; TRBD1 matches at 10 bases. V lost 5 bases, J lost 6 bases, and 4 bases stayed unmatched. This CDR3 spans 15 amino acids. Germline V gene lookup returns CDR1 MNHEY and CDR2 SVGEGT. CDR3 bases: TGTGCCAGCAGTAGGGGACAGGGGCTTAATTCACCCCTCCACTTT. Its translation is CASSRGQGLNSPLHF.

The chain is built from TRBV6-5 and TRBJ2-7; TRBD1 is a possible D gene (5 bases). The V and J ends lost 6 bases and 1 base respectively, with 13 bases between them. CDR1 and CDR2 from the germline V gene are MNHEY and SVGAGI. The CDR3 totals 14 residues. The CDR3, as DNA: TGTGCCAGCAGGGACAACCCATATTCCTACGAGCAGTACTTC. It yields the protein CASRDNPYSYEQYF.

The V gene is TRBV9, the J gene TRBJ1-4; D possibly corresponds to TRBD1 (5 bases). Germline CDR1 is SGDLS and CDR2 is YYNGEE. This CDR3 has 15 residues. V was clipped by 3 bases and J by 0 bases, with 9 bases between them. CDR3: CASSARGSTNEKLFF. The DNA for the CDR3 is TGTGCCAGCAGCGCACGGGGGTCAACTAATGAAAAACTGTTTTTT.

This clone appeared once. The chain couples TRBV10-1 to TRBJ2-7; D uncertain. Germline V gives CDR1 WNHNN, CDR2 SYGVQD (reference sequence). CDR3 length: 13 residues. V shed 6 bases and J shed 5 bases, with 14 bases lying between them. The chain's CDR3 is CASRSLAPDEQYF. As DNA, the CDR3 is TGCGCCAGCAGGAGTTTAGCTCCAGACGAGCAGTACTTC.

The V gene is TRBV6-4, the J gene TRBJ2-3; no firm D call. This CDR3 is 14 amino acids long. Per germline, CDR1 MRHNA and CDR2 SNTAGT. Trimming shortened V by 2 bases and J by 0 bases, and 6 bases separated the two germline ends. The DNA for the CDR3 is TGTGCCAGCAGTGACGGCCTAAGCACAGATACGCAGTATTTT. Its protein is CASSDGLSTDTQYF.

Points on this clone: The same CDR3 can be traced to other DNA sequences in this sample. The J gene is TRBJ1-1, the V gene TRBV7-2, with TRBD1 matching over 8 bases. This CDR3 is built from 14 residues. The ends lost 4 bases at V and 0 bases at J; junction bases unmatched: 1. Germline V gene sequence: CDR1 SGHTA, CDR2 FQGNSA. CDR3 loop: CASSWTGMNTEAFF. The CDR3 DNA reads TGTGCCAGCAGCTGGACAGGGATGAACACTGAAGCTTTCTTT.